One sample yielded the 24 T cell receptor beta chains listed below, sequenced in a study of blood T cell repertoires in COVID-19. Some clones are missing from TCRdb's copy, which holds only in-frame ones; the method was immunoSEQ multiplex PCR. This sample has roughly 210,000 clones; around 89% occur once, and the top ten carry approximately 1.6%. The sequencing sample was made of peripheral blood. The source is a man between 65 and 85 years old with acute or convalescent COVID-19.

The chain's CDR3 is CASSLVAGRDNEQFF. CDR3 nucleotides: TGTGCCAGCAGCTTAGTCGCGGGAAGGGACAATGAGCAGTTCTTC. The chain carries TRBV11-2 and TRBJ2-1, with D possibly being TRBD2 (6 bases). This CDR3 comprises 15 residues. The germline gives CDR1 SGHAT, CDR2 FQNNGV. The V and J ends lost 1 base and 5 bases respectively, with 12 bases between them.

The rearrangement links TRBV5-1 to TRBJ2-7; possible D gene TRBD1, 5 bases. Trimming stripped 0 bases from V and 3 bases from J, with 16 bases between. The CDR3 runs to 16 residues. Looked up from germline, CDR1 is SGHRS and CDR2 is YFSETQ. For the CDR3, the DNA is TGCGCCAGCAGCTTGGCGCCAGCCCCGACAGACTACGAGCAGTACTTC. It encodes CASSLAPAPTDYEQYF. Complete variable domain (other parts from reference TRBV5-1 and TRBJ2-7): KAGVTQTPRYLIKTRGQQVTLSCSPISGHRSVSWYQQTPGQGLQFLFEYFSETQRNKGNFPGRFSGRQFSNSRSEMNVSTLELGDSALYLCASSLAPAPTDYEQYFGPGTRLTVT.

This clone was recorded only once. The rearrangement joins TRBV5-4 to TRBJ2-1, with 8 positions matching TRBD2. Germline CDR1 SGHNT, CDR2 YYREEE (reference sequence). Germline trimming cut 4 bases from V and 12 bases from J; bases unmatched to any gene: 9. This CDR3 has 13 residues. The CDR3 sequence: CASSLQRELGQFF. CDR3 in DNA: TGTGCCAGCAGCCTCCAGCGGGAGCTGGGGCAGTTCTTC.

The gene calls are TRBV7-9 and TRBJ1-5; 7 bases are shared with TRBD1. This CDR3 region has 15 residues. Per the germline V gene, CDR1 is SEHNR and CDR2 is FQNEAQ (reference sequence). Trimming took 1 base from V and 3 from J; bases not matched to a gene: 3. The CDR3 DNA follows: TGTGCCAGCAGCTTAGACAGGGGCACCAATCAGCCCCAGCATTTT. This encodes CASSLDRGTNQPQHF.

This clone was seen a few times. This chain links TRBV5-1 with TRBJ2-1; unclear D gene. CDR1 and CDR2 (germline): SGHRS, YFSETQ. CDR3 length equals 12 residues. V was clipped by 1 base and J by 10 bases, with 9 bases between them. CDR3 nucleotide sequence: TGCGCCAGCAGCTTGATACTTCAAGAGCAGTTCTTC. Encoded protein: CASSLILQEQFF.

This clone was seen a handful of times. This chain uses TRBV2 with TRBJ2-2; no clear D. The CDR3 covers 14 residues. Looked up from germline, CDR1 is SNHLY and CDR2 is FYNNEI. The germline V and J ends were trimmed by 4 bases and 1 base, with 7 bases remaining between them. The CDR3 sequence: CASSGRVNTGELFF. CDR3 nucleotide sequence: TGTGCCAGCAGTGGTAGAGTGAACACCGGGGAGCTGTTTTTT.

The J gene is TRBJ1-2, the V gene TRBV9; 7 positions agree with TRBD1. Per the germline V gene, CDR1 is SGDLS and CDR2 is YYNGEE. Trimming cost V 3 bases and J 8 bases; bases outside gene matches: 10. The CDR3 covers 14 residues. In DNA form, the CDR3 reads TGTGCCAGCAGCGCCCAGACAGGGAGTGGAGGCTACACCTTC. This sequence encodes CASSAQTGSGGYTF.

This chain connects TRBV29-1 to TRBJ2-7; 8 bases are a match to TRBD1. Germline assignment: CDR1 SQVTM and CDR2 ANQGSEA. The CDR3 spans 14 residues. Trimming removed 6 bases from V and 3 bases from J; junction bases left unmatched: 10. The CDR3 loop reads CSVTTGTGIYEQYF. For the CDR3, the DNA is TGCAGCGTCACTACCGGGACAGGCATCTACGAGCAGTACTTC.

This clone was seen more than once but under ten times. In the same sample, other DNA sequences code for this CDR3. The CDR3 DNA reads as TGTGCCAGCAGCCCTGGGACAGCGAATTCACCCCTCCACTTT. This translates into CASSPGTANSPLHF. The chain links TRBV28 to TRBJ1-6; TRBD1 agrees at 7 bases. V lost 6 bases, J lost 7 bases, and 6 bases stayed unmatched. This CDR3 has 14 amino acids. Germline V gene sequence: CDR1 MDHEN, CDR2 SYDVKM.

The CDR3 sequence: CASSLFDRGQGGYTF. CDR3 DNA: TGTGCCAGCAGCCTTTTCGACAGGGGGCAGGGAGGCTACACCTTC. The gene calls are TRBV7-2 and TRBJ1-2; TRBD1 matches 10 bases. Germline V gene lookup returns CDR1 SGHTA and CDR2 FQGNSA. J gave up 8 bases and V 5 bases, and 11 bases lay outside the gene matches. The CDR3 length is 15 residues.

The chain carries TRBV18 and TRBJ1-4, with 7 bases fitting TRBD1. The CDR3 loop spans 17 amino acids. J lost 4 bases, V lost 4 bases, and 12 bases had no gene match. Germline CDR1 and CDR2: KGHSH and LQKENI. The CDR3 DNA is TGTGCCAGCTCACGGCCATCAACAACAGGGGATAATGAAAAACTGTTTTTT. Its protein product is CASSRPSTTGDNEKLFF.

The chain couples TRBV19 to TRBJ1-5; possibly TRBD1 for D (6 bases). The CDR3 is made up of 16 amino acids. V gave up 3 bases and J gave up 2 bases, with 14 bases separating them. CDR1 and CDR2 from the germline V gene are LNHDA and SQIVND (reference sequence). DNA for the CDR3: TGTGCCAGTAGTATCCAAAACAGGGTTGGCAATCAGCCCCAGCATTTT. This encodes CASSIQNRVGNQPQHF.

The chain links TRBV15 to TRBJ1-5, with a possible D match to TRBD1 (6 bases). Trimming removed 0 bases at V and 2 bases at J, with 11 bases between. Germline-derived CDR1 and CDR2 are LNHNV and YYDKDF (reference sequence). CDR3 length: 16 residues. CDR3 coding DNA: TGTGCCACCAGCAGAGACAGGGGATTTGGCAATCAGCCCCAGCATTTT. Encoded protein: CATSRDRGFGNQPQHF.

CDR3: CSASGGVATEAFF. For the CDR3, the DNA is TGCAGTGCTAGTGGGGGAGTAGCCACTGAAGCTTTCTTT. The V call is TRBV20-1, the J call TRBJ1-1, with D maybe TRBD1 (5 bases). Germline assignment: CDR1 DFQATT and CDR2 SNEGSKA (reference sequence). The CDR3 extends over 13 amino acids. V was cut by 3 bases and J by 4 bases, with 12 bases left in between.

The chain is built from TRBV3-1 (or the pseudogene TRBV3-2) and TRBJ2-7, with 8 bases aligning to TRBD1. Germline CDR1 is LGHDT and CDR2 is YNNKEL (reference sequence). The V gene end was trimmed by 2 bases and the J gene end by 3 bases; junction bases not matched to a gene: 3. CDR3 length: 14 amino acids. The CDR3 DNA reads as TGTGCCAGCAGCCAATGGGACAGGCTCTACGAGCAGTACTTC. Protein: CASSQWDRLYEQYF.

This chain connects TRBV5-1 to TRBJ2-7; D possibly corresponds to TRBD2 (6 bases). The CDR3 covers 14 residues. The V gene lost 4 bases and the J gene lost 2 bases, with 13 bases spanning the gap. The germline V gene has CDR1 SGHRS and CDR2 YFSETQ. CDR3 region: CASSTIGGTYEQYF. The CDR3 DNA reads as TGCGCCAGCAGCACCATCGGGGGTACCTACGAGCAGTACTTC.

This clone was recorded at least ten times. The rearrangement links TRBV10-2 to TRBJ1-5; 7 nucleotides line up with TRBD1. CDR1 and CDR2 (germline): WSHSY, SAAADI. The CDR3 extends over 16 amino acids. V dropped 10 bases and J dropped 0; count of bases not matched to a gene: 12. CDR3 residues: CATGGRWENSNQPQHF. CDR3 in DNA: TGCGCCACAGGGGGGAGGTGGGAGAATAGCAATCAGCCCCAGCATTTT.

The V call is TRBV7-2, the J call TRBJ1-4; the D gene is possibly TRBD1 (6 bases). CDR3 length equals 16 residues. Germline loops: CDR1 SGHTA, CDR2 FQGNSA. Trimming stripped 2 bases from V and 7 bases from J, with 17 bases between. The CDR3 DNA reads as TGTGCCAGCAGCTTACAGGGGCAGATCAAGGGTGAAAAACTGTTTTTT. Amino acid sequence: CASSLQGQIKGEKLFF.

V gene TRBV18 combines with J gene TRBJ2-7, with TRBD2 matching 14 bases. The trim removed 0 bases at V and 5 bases at J, leaving 3 bases unmatched. Per the germline V gene, CDR1 is KGHSH and CDR2 is LQKENI. This CDR3 has 16 residues. This chain's CDR3 is CASSPPGTSGSNEQYF. DNA for the CDR3: TGTGCCAGCTCACCACCTGGGACTAGCGGGAGTAACGAGCAGTACTTC.

The chain links TRBV29-1 to TRBJ2-1; 11 bases line up with TRBD1. This CDR3 is 16 amino acids long. The V gene end was trimmed by 3 bases and the J gene end by 8 bases; junction bases not matched to a gene: 12. Germline CDR1 SQVTM, CDR2 ANQGSEA. The DNA of the CDR3 is TGCAGCGTTGAGCTGGCCTCAGGACAGGGGGCCGATGAGCAGTTCTTC. Amino acids: CSVELASGQGADEQFF.

The rearrangement uses TRBV5-1 and TRBJ2-5; D gene unclear. V lost 0 bases and J lost 7, with 10 bases in between. The CDR3 extends over 13 amino acids. From germline, CDR1 is SGHRS and CDR2 YFSETQ. The CDR3 region is CASSLGSVGTQYF. CDR3 bases: TGCGCCAGCAGCTTGGGATCGGTCGGGACCCAGTACTTC. Filled out from reference TRBV5-1 and TRBJ2-5, the complete variable domain reads KAGVTQTPRYLIKTRGQQVTLSCSPISGHRSVSWYQQTPGQGLQFLFEYFSETQRNKGNFPGRFSGRQFSNSRSEMNVSTLELGDSALYLCASSLGSVGTQYFGPGTRLLVL.

The chain links TRBV9 to TRBJ2-2; D uncertain. Germline assignment: CDR1 SGDLS and CDR2 YYNGEE. The CDR3 is 16 residues long. V was clipped by 0 bases and J by 8 bases, with 17 bases between them. The CDR3 spells CASSVAEDTRLGELFF. The DNA of the CDR3 is TGTGCCAGCAGCGTAGCTGAGGATACGAGGTTAGGGGAGCTGTTTTTT.

This chain links TRBV7-9 with TRBJ1-1; D possibly corresponds to TRBD1 (5 bases). V gave up 0 bases and J gave up 1 base, with 15 bases separating them. Germline lookup yields CDR1 SEHNR and CDR2 FQNEAQ (reference sequence). This CDR3 comprises 17 residues. CDR3 sequence reads: CASSLARQGWRNTEAFF. The CDR3 DNA reads as TGTGCCAGCAGCTTAGCGAGGCAGGGCTGGCGGAACACTGAAGCTTTCTTT. Together with reference TRBV7-9 and TRBJ1-1, the CDR3 gives the full variable domain: DTGVSQNPRHKITKRGQNVTFRCDPISEHNRLYWYRQTLGQGPEFLTYFQNEAQLEKSRLLSDRFSAERPKGSFSTLEIQRTEQGDSAMYLCASSLARQGWRNTEAFFGQGTRLTVV.

This chain uses TRBV3-1 (or the pseudogene TRBV3-2) with TRBJ2-4; D remains ambiguous. Germline V gene data show CDR1 as LGHDT and CDR2 as YNNKEL (reference sequence). The germline V and J ends were trimmed by 1 base and 0 bases, with 7 bases remaining between them. The CDR3 sequence is 15 residues long. CDR3 protein: CASSQGGLAKNIQYF. The CDR3 bases are TGTGCCAGCAGCCAAGGCGGTTTAGCCAAAAACATTCAGTACTTC.